This T cell receptor beta chain was sequenced in a study of OX40 agonist ivuxolimab in advanced cancers. Notes on the study in general: There was clonal expansion of CD4+ and CD8+ blood T cells by week 6 at 0.1 to 3.0 mg/kg.

A remark on this clone: Antigen: not known.

The method was immunoSEQ multiplex PCR; TCRdb's version includes in-frame clones alone and lacks a portion of them. The table has tens of thousands of clones, approximately 80% seen once. The length of the CDR3 is 15 residues. Germline CDR1 SGDLS, CDR2 YYNGEE. The V end was cut by 6 bases, the J end by 3 bases, with 18 bases between. This sequence joins TRBV9 and TRBJ1-2, with D possibly matching TRBD1 (5 bases). The sample in question was CD4+ or CD8+ T cells sorted from blood, obtained in a trial of the OX40 agonist ivuxolimab. This TCR was sampled from an adult with an advanced solid tumor such as melanoma, head and neck, liver or kidney cancer. The DNA of the CDR3 is TGTGCCAGCACTGAATCCCCTTTGACAGACTATGGCTACACCTTC. Protein: CASTESPLTDYGYTF.